Listed here are 7 T cell receptor beta chains from one sample, sequenced in a study of blood T cell repertoires in COVID-19. Produced via immunoSEQ multiplex PCR; TCRdb's table is partial and in-frame only. Here the sample spans 45,000 to 70,000 clones, approximately 91% being singletons. The sample taken for sequencing was peripheral blood. Receptors originate from a woman aged 60-70 years with active or convalescent COVID-19.

The chain employs TRBV7-9 and TRBJ2-7; 7 positions agree with TRBD1. CDR1 is SEHNR, CDR2 FQNEAQ, per germline (reference sequence). The CDR3 has 14 amino acids. V lost 5 bases to trimming and J lost 0 bases; unmatched junction nucleotides: 4. Written as DNA, the CDR3 is TGTGCCAGCAGCCTTAGGGACAGCTCCTACGAGCAGTACTTC. It is translated as CASSLRDSSYEQYF.

This clone was seen just once. This CDR3 is CASSLVAGADTQYF. In nucleotides, the CDR3 is TGCGCCAGCAGCTTGGTAGCGGGGGCCGATACGCAGTATTTT. The chain carries TRBV5-1 and TRBJ2-3; 9 bases are shared with TRBD2. Trimming took 0 bases from V and 6 from J; bases not matched to a gene: 2. This CDR3 contains 14 residues. CDR1 and CDR2 from the germline V gene are SGHRS and YFSETQ.

This clone was recorded once. The rearrangement uses TRBV19 and TRBJ2-3; 11 nucleotides match TRBD2. Germline V gene sequence: CDR1 LNHDA, CDR2 SQIVND (reference sequence). The CDR3 spans 20 residues. V gave up 3 bases and J gave up 0 bases; unmatched junction bases: 14. CDR3 residues: CASSIRLAGGLGISTDTQYF. CDR3 DNA: TGTGCCAGTAGTATTCGGCTAGCGGGGGGTTTGGGGATTAGCACAGATACGCAGTATTTT.

The chain employs TRBV21-1 and TRBJ2-1; the table's D call of TRBD2 was not tested on the DNA. TRBV21-1 is a known pseudogene. This CDR3 spans 11 amino acids. The CDR3 protein is CAIRGGPEQFF. In nucleotides, the CDR3 is TGTGCCATCCGAGGCGGGCCTGAGCAGTTCTTC.

CDR3 sequence (DNA): TGTGCCAGCAGTCCCCAGGGGAGAATAGAGACCCAGTACTTC. Translation gives CASSPQGRIETQYF. V and J are TRBV27 and TRBJ2-5; possible D gene TRBD1, 6 bases. V was cut by 5 bases and J by 4 bases, with 14 bases left in between. Germline V gene data show CDR1 as MNHEY and CDR2 as SMNVEV (reference sequence). The CDR3 has 14 amino acids.

This chain links TRBV7-9 with TRBJ1-3; no firm D call. This CDR3 has 12 residues. CDR1 is SEHNR and CDR2 is FQNEAQ in the germline V gene (reference sequence). V gave up 5 bases and J gave up 5 bases, with 7 bases separating them. DNA of the CDR3: TGTGCCAGCAGCCCCTTCCGAAACACCATATATTTT. This gives the protein CASSPFRNTIYF. Complete variable domain (other parts from reference TRBV7-9 and TRBJ1-3): DTGVSQNPRHKITKRGQNVTFRCDPISEHNRLYWYRQTLGQGPEFLTYFQNEAQLEKSRLLSDRFSAERPKGSFSTLEIQRTEQGDSAMYLCASSPFRNTIYFGEGSWLTVV.

This clone was seen just once. The J gene is TRBJ1-2, the V gene TRBV15, with TRBD1 matching over 8 bases. Germline V gives CDR1 LNHNV, CDR2 YYDKDF (reference sequence). V lost 1 base to trimming and J lost 4 bases; unmatched junction nucleotides: 8. There are 16 residues in the CDR3. The CDR3 DNA is TGTGCCACCAGCAGAGCCGAGGACAGGGCGAGCTATGGCTACACCTTC. Amino acids: CATSRAEDRASYGYTF.